This entry lists 30 T cell receptor beta chains sequenced from one sample in a study of blood T cell repertoires in COVID-19 (dated by TCRdb to the early 2020s). Libraries were made using the immunoSEQ multiplex PCR assay. TCRdb mirrors the immuneACCESS table, restricted to in-frame sequences. Some clones are absent from its copies; in checked studies, under half trace to an unresolved V gene, and the reason for the others is unknown. The sample includes almost 350,000 clones, with approximately 89% observed a single time. The top ten clonotypes cover over 3.5% of the sample. Sequenced sample: peripheral blood. The receptors come from a woman in her sixties or seventies with COVID-19, enrolled during active disease.

The chain combines TRBV20-1 with TRBJ1-1; D not resolved. The CDR3 spans 11 residues. Germline V gives CDR1 DFQATT, CDR2 SNEGSKA (reference sequence). This chain's CDR3 is CRGAGGTEAFF. CDR3 DNA: TGCAGGGGAGCGGGCGGAACTGAAGCTTTCTTT.

The chain links TRBV10-3 to TRBJ2-5, with 7 bases that match TRBD2. The ends lost 5 bases at V and 5 bases at J; junction bases unmatched: 11. There are 15 residues in the CDR3. Germline assignment: CDR1 ENHRY and CDR2 SYGVKD. This chain's CDR3 is CAISPGTNPGETQYF. In DNA, the CDR3 is TGTGCCATCAGTCCCGGGACTAACCCAGGGGAGACCCAGTACTTC.

This chain uses TRBV5-4 with TRBJ2-2; 10 bases line up with TRBD1. This CDR3 comprises 19 residues. V was pared by 0 bases and J by 9 bases, with 17 bases of the junction left unmatched. Looked up from germline, CDR1 is SGHNT and CDR2 is YYREEE (reference sequence). CDR3 bases: TGTGCCAGCAGCTTGGGACAGGGGGCTTCCCGTGGGTATAAGAGGGAGCTGTTTTTT. It yields the protein CASSLGQGASRGYKRELFF.

The genes are TRBV5-1 and TRBJ1-1; D is perhaps TRBD1 (5 bases). V was cut by 4 bases and J by 2 bases, with 12 bases left in between. The CDR3 runs to 14 residues. Germline-derived CDR1 and CDR2 are SGHRS and YFSETQ. CDR3 in DNA: TGCGCCAGCAGCCGGCTACAGGAAAACACTGAAGCTTTCTTT. It yields the protein CASSRLQENTEAFF.

This rearrangement joins TRBV2 to TRBJ1-5; tentative D call: TRBD1 (6 bases). Trimming removed 8 bases from V and 4 bases from J, with 15 bases in between. The germline CDR1 and CDR2 sequences are SNHLY and FYNNEI. This CDR3 region has 14 residues. CDR3 in DNA: TGTGCCAGCTCACAGGGCACTGGGAATCAGCCCCAGCATTTT. This translates into CASSQGTGNQPQHF.

The genes are TRBV7-2 and TRBJ1-2; TRBD1 agrees at 8 bases. Losses at the gene ends were 4 bases for V and 7 bases for J; bases not matched to a gene: 11. Germline V gene sequence: CDR1 SGHTA, CDR2 FQGNSA. This CDR3 contains 15 residues. In DNA form, the CDR3 reads TGTGCCAGCAGCTCGACGCCTACAGGGGGAAGTGGCTACACCTTC. Protein product: CASSSTPTGGSGYTF.

V gene TRBV19 combines with J gene TRBJ2-2; D not certain. V was pared by 6 bases and J by 7 bases, with 9 bases between. Germline values: CDR1 LNHDA, CDR2 SQIVND (reference sequence). CDR3 length: 12 residues. The CDR3 nucleotides read TGTGCCAGTAGGGAGTCAGACGGGGAGCTGTTTTTT. Translating it yields CASRESDGELFF.

The CDR3 DNA follows: TGTGCCAGCAGTTTAGATCAGGGGGCCATCTCTCGCTACACCTTC. Its translation is CASSLDQGAISRYTF. The chain is built from TRBV28 and TRBJ1-2; 8 bases align to TRBD1. The CDR3 consists of 15 residues. The germline gives CDR1 MDHEN, CDR2 SYDVKM. The junction had 11 bases not matched to a gene; V was cut back by 2 bases and J by 9 bases.

V and J are TRBV5-1 and TRBJ1-1, with no clear D. CDR1 is SGHRS, CDR2 YFSETQ, per germline. V lost 0 bases to trimming and J lost 2 bases, with 14 bases between them. This CDR3 spans 16 amino acids. The CDR3 bases are TGCGCCAGCAGCTTGGGGATATCGGGTCGAAACACTGAAGCTTTCTTT. Encoded protein: CASSLGISGRNTEAFF.

The chain uses TRBV5-1 and TRBJ2-3, with 8 bases fitting TRBD2. The CDR3 consists of 19 residues. J gave up 0 bases and V 4 bases, and 16 bases lay outside the gene matches. In germline, CDR1 is SGHRS, CDR2 YFSETQ. The CDR3 is CASSPRGVAGPYSTDTQYF. CDR3 nucleotide sequence: TGCGCCAGCAGCCCCCGGGGGGTAGCGGGGCCCTATAGCACAGATACGCAGTATTTT.

This clone has just one count. The J gene is TRBJ1-1, the V gene TRBV2, with TRBD1 matching 8 bases. J was trimmed by 0 bases and V by 5 bases; bases with no gene match: 5. There are 15 residues in the CDR3. The germline CDR1 and CDR2 sequences are SNHLY and FYNNEI. The CDR3 coding sequence is TGTGCCAGCAGTCCAACGGACAGGGTGAACACTGAAGCTTTCTTT. Its protein is CASSPTDRVNTEAFF.

The chain is built from TRBV11-2 and TRBJ1-1; TRBD1 matches at 11 bases. Germline CDR1 is SGHAT and CDR2 is FQNNGV. V trimming: 5 bases; J trimming: 4 bases; junction bases outside the gene matches: 6. The CDR3 contains 15 residues. CDR3 sequence: CASSITGTGGTEAFF. The CDR3 DNA reads TGTGCCAGCAGCATTACCGGGACAGGGGGCACTGAAGCTTTCTTT. Full variable domain (missing parts from reference TRBV11-2 and TRBJ1-1): EAGVAQSPRYKIIEKRQSVAFWCNPISGHATLYWYQQILGQGPKLLIQFQNNGVVDDSQLPKDRFSAERLKGVDSTLKIQPAKLEDSAVYLCASSITGTGGTEAFFGQGTRLTVV.

The chain has TRBV6-5 and TRBJ1-1; 7 nucleotides match TRBD1. The CDR3 sequence is 14 residues long. From germline, CDR1 is MNHEY and CDR2 SVGAGI. With 4 bases clipped from V and 1 base from J, the junction kept 3 bases outside the gene matches. The CDR3 bases are TGTGCCAGCAGTTCGGACAGGTGGAACACTGAAGCTTTCTTT. It specifies CASSSDRWNTEAFF.

This clone was found a few times. The chain joins TRBV6-5 to TRBJ1-2, with a tentative D call TRBD1 (5 bases). CDR3 length: 13 amino acids. Trimming took 8 bases from V and 8 from J, leaving 18 bases between them. Per germline, CDR1 MNHEY and CDR2 SVGAGI. The CDR3 sequence is CASRAGQYDGYTF. The CDR3 nucleotides are TGTGCCAGCCGAGCGGGGCAGTATGACGGCTACACCTTC.

The chain recombines TRBV7-2 with TRBJ1-4; the D gene is possibly TRBD1 (5 bases). The germline V gene has CDR1 SGHTA and CDR2 FQGNSA. The CDR3 is 13 residues long. Trimming pared 2 bases from V and 10 bases from J, leaving 11 bases between. The CDR3 sequence: CASSLPPGVKLFF. The CDR3 DNA is TGTGCCAGCAGCTTACCCCCGGGGGTAAAACTGTTTTTT.

V gene TRBV28 combines with J gene TRBJ1-2, with TRBD1 as a possible D gene (6 bases). Germline V gene sequence: CDR1 MDHEN, CDR2 SYDVKM. Between the trimmed V and J ends, which lost 5 bases and 4 bases, there was a span of 11 bases. The CDR3 runs to 13 residues. CDR3 residues: CASSLSRGYGYTF. In DNA, the CDR3 is TGTGCCAGCAGTCTCAGCAGGGGCTATGGCTACACCTTC.

This clone was found once. This chain joins TRBV5-1 and TRBJ2-6; 7 positions match TRBD1. Losses at the gene ends were 4 bases for V and 1 base for J; bases not matched to a gene: 8. CDR1 and CDR2 (germline): SGHRS, YFSETQ. The CDR3 contains 17 residues. The CDR3 region is CASSSTGTVSGANVLTF. The CDR3 nucleotides are TGCGCCAGCAGCAGTACCGGGACAGTTTCTGGGGCCAACGTCCTGACTTTC.

The chain joins TRBV6-5 to TRBJ2-2, with 7 bases matching TRBD1. Trimming took 11 bases from V and 3 from J; bases not matched to a gene: 3. The V gene's germline CDR1 is MNHEY and CDR2 SVGAGI. This CDR3 spans 12 amino acids. DNA for the CDR3: TGTGCCGCAGACAGGGACACCGGGGAGCTGTTTTTT. Translation: CAADRDTGELFF.

This chain connects TRBV6-5 to TRBJ1-2; 7 bases align to TRBD1. The CDR3 has 15 amino acids. From germline, CDR1 is MNHEY and CDR2 SVGAGI. The ends lost 7 bases at V and 6 bases at J; junction bases unmatched: 14. As DNA, the CDR3 is TGTGCCAGCACCCAAATGGGACAGTCCTTCGATGGCTACACCTTC. Its protein is CASTQMGQSFDGYTF.

The chain has TRBV3-1 (or the pseudogene TRBV3-2) and TRBJ1-6, with a weak D call TRBD1 (5 bases). Germline CDR1 reads LGHDT; CDR2 reads YNNKEL (reference sequence). This CDR3 is built from 13 residues. V gave up 9 bases and J gave up 10 bases, with 16 bases separating them. For the CDR3, the DNA is TGTGCCAGTGGGGGGGAGCTAGGCTCACCCCTCCACTTT. It codes for CASGGELGSPLHF.

Concerning this clone itself: Other DNA sequences of this sample code for an identical CDR3. The chain links TRBV5-1 to TRBJ1-1; a weak D match, TRBD1 (5 bases). The CDR3 has 13 amino acids. Germline lookup yields CDR1 SGHRS and CDR2 YFSETQ. Trimming took 4 bases from V and 3 from J, leaving 10 bases between them. CDR3 sequence (DNA): TGCGCCAGCAGCCTAGAACAGGACACTGAAGCTTTCTTT. This codes for CASSLEQDTEAFF.

V is TRBV27 and J is TRBJ1-3; 9 bases line up with TRBD1. This CDR3 has 15 amino acids. The V and J ends lost 5 bases and 5 bases, in that order; junction bases with no gene match: 7. CDR1 is MNHEY, CDR2 SMNVEV, per germline (reference sequence). CDR3 region: CASSTTGGRRNTIYF. In nucleotides, the CDR3 is TGTGCCAGCAGTACGACAGGGGGTCGAAGAAACACCATATATTTT.

The J gene is TRBJ2-3, the V gene TRBV4-2; D call uncertain. Germline CDR1 reads LGHNA; CDR2 reads YNFKEQ. The V end lost 2 bases, the J end lost 7 bases, and 7 bases lay between the germline ends. This CDR3 has 12 residues. The CDR3 DNA follows: TGTGCCAGCAGCCAAATAGACAATACGCAGTATTTT. This sequence encodes CASSQIDNTQYF.

The V gene is TRBV28, the J gene TRBJ2-1; 8 bases match TRBD2. The CDR3 contains 17 residues. J gave up 5 bases and V 6 bases, and 15 bases lay outside the gene matches. Per the germline V gene, CDR1 is MDHEN and CDR2 is SYDVKM. The CDR3 DNA sequence: TGTGCCAGCAGCCGGGGGGGGGAAGGAGGGCTCCACAATGAGCAGTTCTTC. Its protein product is CASSRGGEGGLHNEQFF.

This clone came up once. The V gene is TRBV12-3 or TRBV12-4, the J gene TRBJ1-6; D remains ambiguous. Between the trimmed V and J ends, which lost 8 bases and 15 bases, there was a span of 17 bases. This CDR3 has 12 amino acids. The CDR3 reads CASPLPWSILHF. DNA for the CDR3: TGTGCCAGCCCTCTACCCTGGTCAATCCTCCACTTT.

V is TRBV5-6 and J is TRBJ1-2; possible D gene TRBD1, 6 bases. The V and J ends lost 2 bases and 4 bases respectively, with 15 bases between them. Germline values: CDR1 SGHDT, CDR2 YYEEEE. The CDR3 contains 15 residues. This CDR3 is CASSLGPGGAYGYTF. CDR3 coding DNA: TGTGCCAGCAGCTTAGGGCCGGGGGGCGCCTATGGCTACACCTTC.

CDR3 region: CASSLVQGDGYTF. CDR3 bases: TGTGCCAGCAGCTTGGTACAGGGTGACGGCTACACCTTC. V gene TRBV7-9 combines with J gene TRBJ1-2; weak D call: TRBD1 (6 bases). The CDR3 spans 13 residues. Germline V gene sequence: CDR1 SEHNR, CDR2 FQNEAQ (reference sequence). V lost 3 bases to trimming and J lost 8 bases, with 13 bases between them. The complete variable domain, with remaining parts taken from reference TRBV7-9 and TRBJ1-2, reads DTGVSQNPRHKITKRGQNVTFRCDPISEHNRLYWYRQTLGQGPEFLTYFQNEAQLEKSRLLSDRFSAERPKGSFSTLEIQRTEQGDSAMYLCASSLVQGDGYTFGSGTRLTVV.

This clone was recorded once. The genes are TRBV5-1 and TRBJ2-1; D possibly corresponds to TRBD2 (5 bases). Trimming pared 0 bases from V and 0 bases from J, leaving 10 bases between. This CDR3 has 16 residues. Germline lookup yields CDR1 SGHRS and CDR2 YFSETQ. The CDR3 loop is CASSLAVGSSYNEQFF. The CDR3 bases are TGCGCCAGCAGCTTGGCCGTGGGGAGCTCCTACAATGAGCAGTTCTTC.

The chain has TRBV5-1 and TRBJ2-7, with TRBD1 matching over 7 bases. Germline V gene data show CDR1 as SGHRS and CDR2 as YFSETQ. The J segment lost 0 bases and the V segment lost 2 bases, leaving 5 bases of the junction unmatched. This CDR3 has 15 amino acids. The chain's CDR3 is CASSFGDSHSYEQYF. The CDR3 nucleotides read TGCGCCAGCAGCTTTGGGGACAGCCACTCCTACGAGCAGTACTTC.

This clone is a singleton in its sample. The V gene is TRBV2, the J gene TRBJ1-1, with D maybe TRBD1 (6 bases). Germline CDR1 is SNHLY and CDR2 is FYNNEI. The V end was cut by 4 bases, the J end by 3 bases, with 9 bases between. The CDR3 is made up of 13 amino acids. The CDR3 nucleotides read TGTGCCAGCAGTGTTCACAGGGACACTGAAGCTTTCTTT. Translating it yields CASSVHRDTEAFF.